The 10 T cell receptor beta chains below all came from one sample that was sequenced in a study of T cell changes during pregnancy in multiple sclerosis. TCRdb's table, derived via immunoSEQ multiplex PCR, lists solely in-frame clones and lacks some. The sample lists some 22,000 clones; roughly 90% were seen once. The specimen was CD8+ T cells from peripheral blood mononuclear cells, collected after pregnancy. The origin of the receptors is a female donor with multiple sclerosis, enrolled in a pregnancy study.

This clone is a singleton in its sample. The gene calls are TRBV4-1 and TRBJ1-2; D might be TRBD1 (6 bases). V lost 0 bases and J lost 8, with 16 bases in between. CDR3 length: 15 amino acids. The V gene's germline CDR1 is MGHRA and CDR2 YSYEKL. The CDR3 DNA follows: TGCGCCAGCAGCCAAGAAGGTCAGGCAGGGGTCGGCTACACCTTC. Encoded protein: CASSQEGQAGVGYTF.

The chain couples TRBV2 to TRBJ1-4, with no clear D. The CDR3 is made up of 15 amino acids. V was trimmed by 2 bases and J by 0 bases, leaving 7 bases between them. Looked up from germline, CDR1 is SNHLY and CDR2 is FYNNEI. CDR3 nucleotides: TGTGCCAGCAGTGAATCGGGATCAACTAATGAAAAACTGTTTTTT. It translates to CASSESGSTNEKLFF.

V usage is TRBV6-5 and J usage is TRBJ2-2; 8 nucleotides align to TRBD1. The CDR3 is 15 residues long. Germline V gene lookup returns CDR1 MNHEY and CDR2 SVGAGI. V gave up 1 base and J gave up 4 bases; unmatched junction bases: 2. This CDR3 is CASSYFTGGTGELFF. The CDR3 bases are TGTGCCAGCAGTTACTTTACAGGGGGCACCGGGGAGCTGTTTTTT.

This chain links TRBV27 with TRBJ2-2; D gene unclear. This CDR3 comprises 15 residues. Germline lookup yields CDR1 MNHEY and CDR2 SMNVEV (reference sequence). V was shortened by 4 bases and J by 0 bases, with 9 bases between the two germline ends. The CDR3 reads CASSSALANTGELFF. DNA of the CDR3: TGTGCCAGCAGTTCAGCGCTAGCGAACACCGGGGAGCTGTTTTTT.

V and J are TRBV6-1 and TRBJ2-7; maybe TRBD2 (6 bases). The V gene's germline CDR1 is MNHNS and CDR2 SASEGT. CDR3 length equals 15 residues. Trimming cost V 2 bases and J 2 bases, with 13 bases left between them. CDR3 nucleotides: TGTGCCAGCAGTGAAACCCGGGAGCCGGCCTACGAGCAGTACTTC. It is translated as CASSETREPAYEQYF.

The V gene is TRBV10-3, the J gene TRBJ2-1; 10 bases are shared with TRBD1. Per germline, CDR1 ENHRY and CDR2 SYGVKD. CDR3 length: 16 amino acids. V lost 2 bases to trimming and J lost 9 bases; unmatched junction nucleotides: 10. In DNA form, the CDR3 reads TGTGCCATCAGTGAGAGTCGACAGGGGGCCCTAGGTGAGCAGTTCTTC. Amino acids: CAISESRQGALGEQFF.

CDR3 coding DNA: TGCGCCAGCAGCTGGCCGGGACTCAGAAGACTCAATGAGCAGTTCTTC. Its translation: CASSWPGLRRLNEQFF. This sequence joins TRBV5-1 and TRBJ2-1, with D possibly matching TRBD2 (6 bases). The germline gives CDR1 SGHRS, CDR2 YFSETQ. The CDR3 has 16 residues. V lost 3 bases and J lost 6, with 19 bases in between.

The rearrangement joins TRBV27 to TRBJ2-1; 7 bases line up with TRBD1. CDR1 MNHEY and CDR2 SMNVEV come from the germline V gene (reference sequence). The V and J ends lost 6 bases and 6 bases, in that order; junction bases with no gene match: 5. The CDR3 sequence is 13 residues long. The CDR3 is CASRLQGFNEQFF. The CDR3 DNA is TGTGCCAGCAGACTACAGGGGTTCAATGAGCAGTTCTTC.

This clone was detected only once. This sequence joins TRBV18 and TRBJ2-2, with 14 bases that match TRBD2. CDR1 and CDR2 (germline): KGHSH, LQKENI. The CDR3 is 18 residues long. Trimming at V came to 5 bases and at J to 3 bases, leaving 8 bases not matched to a gene. The CDR3 protein is CASSEPGLAGVDTGELFF. The CDR3 DNA reads TGTGCCAGCTCAGAACCGGGACTAGCGGGAGTTGACACCGGGGAGCTGTTTTTT.

V is TRBV6-6 and J is TRBJ2-1; 10 bases fit TRBD1. This CDR3 has 15 amino acids. The trim removed 2 bases at V and 8 bases at J, leaving 6 bases unmatched. CDR1 MNHNY and CDR2 SVGAGI come from the germline V gene (reference sequence). CDR3 in amino acids: CASSYGGQGLHEQFF. The CDR3 DNA reads as TGTGCCAGCAGTTACGGGGGACAGGGGCTCCATGAGCAGTTCTTC.